What follows are 12 T cell receptor beta chains derived from one specimen sequenced in a study of tumor T cells in aggressive B-cell lymphoma. Clones were sequenced by immunoSEQ multiplex PCR, and TCRdb holds only the in-frame ones, with some missing. The table has 2,500 or so clones, approximately 81% seen once. Sequencing was performed on tumor tissue. Source of these receptors: an adult with diffuse large B cell lymphoma.

The V gene is TRBV4-3, the J gene TRBJ2-7; 7 bases are a match to TRBD2. The CDR3 is 15 amino acids. Germline-derived CDR1 and CDR2 are LGHNA and YSLEER. V shed 0 bases and J 5 bases; nucleotides not matched to a gene: 7. In DNA, the CDR3 is TGCGCCAGCAGCCAAGATCGACCAGGGAGGGACGAGCAGTACTTC. It is translated as CASSQDRPGRDEQYF.

V is TRBV30 and J is TRBJ2-3; TRBD2 is a possible D gene (6 bases). Germline V gene sequence: CDR1 GTSNPN, CDR2 SVGIG (reference sequence). The germline V and J ends were trimmed by 2 bases and 14 bases, with 20 bases remaining between them. The length of the CDR3 is 13 residues. The CDR3 DNA follows: TGTGCCTGGAGTTCAACCCGACTAGGCCTGGGGTATTTT. It is translated as CAWSSTRLGLGYF.

The V gene is TRBV2, the J gene TRBJ2-1, with 7 bases lining up with TRBD2. The CDR3 is 13 residues long. J gave up 8 bases and V 6 bases, and 7 bases lay outside the gene matches. CDR1 is SNHLY, CDR2 FYNNEI, per germline. Here the CDR3 DNA reads TGTGCCAGCAGACTAGCGTCCCGGGATGAGCAGTTCTTC. This gives the protein CASRLASRDEQFF. Together with reference TRBV2 and TRBJ2-1, the CDR3 gives the full variable domain: EPEVTQTPSHQVTQMGQEVILRCVPISNHLYFYWYRQILGQKVEFLVSFYNNEISEKSEIFDDQFSVERPDGSNFTLKIRSTKLEDSAMYFCASRLASRDEQFFGPGTRLTVL.

This clone was picked up a small number of times. The chain couples TRBV30 to TRBJ1-6, with no clear D. V gave up 0 bases and J gave up 6 bases, with 12 bases separating them. This CDR3 contains 15 residues. CDR1 and CDR2 (germline): GTSNPN, SVGIG (reference sequence). CDR3: CAWSVISGGNSPLHF. The CDR3 DNA sequence: TGTGCCTGGAGTGTAATCTCCGGTGGTAATTCACCCCTCCACTTT. Full variable domain (remainder filled in from reference TRBV30 and TRBJ1-6): SQTIHQWPATLVQPVGSPLSLECTVEGTSNPNLYWYRQAAGRGLQLLFYSVGIGQISSEVPQNLSASRPQDRQFILSSKKLLLSDSGFYLCAWSVISGGNSPLHFGNGTRLTVT.

The chain is built from TRBV18 and TRBJ2-1; D unresolved. CDR1 is KGHSH, CDR2 LQKENI, per germline. The V and J ends lost 3 bases and 7 bases respectively, with 10 bases between them. The CDR3 is 13 residues long. This CDR3 is CASSPGNPNEQFF. The DNA of the CDR3 is TGTGCCAGCTCACCTGGCAATCCTAATGAGCAGTTCTTC.

Turning to this clone: The sample carries other DNA sequences with the same CDR3. The chain has TRBV9 and TRBJ2-3; D remains ambiguous. The ends were cut back, 3 bases at V and 3 bases at J, with 5 bases in the middle. The CDR3 is 12 amino acids. CDR1 is SGDLS and CDR2 is YYNGEE in the germline V gene. The CDR3 DNA follows: TGTGCCAGCAGCGGAGATACAGATACGCAGTATTTT. Translated, it gives CASSGDTDTQYF.

This chain joins TRBV11-3 and TRBJ2-3; D is possibly TRBD1 (6 bases). CDR3 length: 16 residues. CDR1 SGHNT and CDR2 YENEEA come from the germline V gene. The germline V and J ends were trimmed by 0 bases and 0 bases, with 10 bases remaining between them. The CDR3 coding sequence is TGTGCCAGCAGCTTAGACGGACAGACTAGCACAGATACGCAGTATTTT. This sequence encodes CASSLDGQTSTDTQYF.

The rearrangement links TRBV29-1 to TRBJ2-5, with D perhaps matching TRBD2 (5 bases). Germline V gene data show CDR1 as SQVTM and CDR2 as ANQGSEA. The CDR3 runs 13 residues. V lost 7 bases and J lost 3, with 15 bases in between. CDR3 loop: CSGTDGGEETQYF. The DNA of the CDR3 is TGCAGCGGTACGGACGGAGGAGAAGAGACCCAGTACTTC.

The chain employs TRBV2 and TRBJ2-7, with 13 nucleotides matching TRBD2. This CDR3 is 15 amino acids long. In germline, CDR1 is SNHLY, CDR2 FYNNEI. The junction had 4 bases not matched to a gene; V was cut back by 3 bases and J by 5 bases. This CDR3 is CASSDGTSGNHEQYF. In DNA, the CDR3 is TGTGCCAGCAGTGACGGGACTAGCGGGAACCACGAGCAGTACTTC.

The V call is TRBV5-1, the J call TRBJ2-3, with D perhaps TRBD2 (6 bases). The CDR3 sequence is 17 residues long. Germline values: CDR1 SGHRS, CDR2 YFSETQ. V was clipped by 0 bases and J by 5 bases, with 19 bases between them. CDR3 coding DNA: TGCGCCAGCAGCTTGGTCCTAAGCGGGTATCAAGGAGATACGCAGTATTTT. Amino acids: CASSLVLSGYQGDTQYF. The full variable domain, its missing parts supplied by reference TRBV5-1 and TRBJ2-3, is KAGVTQTPRYLIKTRGQQVTLSCSPISGHRSVSWYQQTPGQGLQFLFEYFSETQRNKGNFPGRFSGRQFSNSRSEMNVSTLELGDSALYLCASSLVLSGYQGDTQYFGPGTRLTVL.

The chain is built from TRBV30 and TRBJ2-7; D call uncertain. The V end was cut by 1 base, the J end by 4 bases, with 5 bases between. Per germline, CDR1 GTSNPN and CDR2 SVGIG (reference sequence). The CDR3 spans 11 residues. The CDR3 is CAWSGAYEQYF. Written as DNA, the CDR3 is TGTGCCTGGAGTGGCGCGTACGAGCAGTACTTC.

The genes are TRBV28 and TRBJ2-1; D might be TRBD2 (6 bases). CDR1 is MDHEN and CDR2 is SYDVKM in the germline V gene. The CDR3 is made up of 16 amino acids. Deletions cut 1 base from V and 2 bases from J, with 12 bases between. The CDR3 region is CASSLSTGVAYNEQFF. The CDR3 bases are TGTGCCAGCAGTTTATCTACGGGAGTAGCCTACAATGAGCAGTTCTTC.